The text below deals with one T cell receptor beta chain. The data belong to a study of T cell clonotyping in hematopoietic cell transplantation. Time point noted: recipient sample about 28 days before transplant, after cytoreduction. Using immunoSEQ multiplex PCR, the repertoire was profiled, and TCRdb retains in-frame clones only, with some absent. The sample yields several thousand clones, around four fifths seen once. With 7 bases clipped from V and 3 bases from J, the junction kept 7 bases outside the gene matches. The CDR3 covers 14 residues. Germline CDR1 is MNHNS and CDR2 is SASEGT. The chain combines TRBV6-1 with TRBJ1-2; 8 bases line up with TRBD1. The sample in question was peripheral blood mononuclear cells, obtained before stem cell transplant. This clonotype originated in a man aged 55-75 years with acute myeloid leukemia. Some clones in this sample may be carry-over from other donors' samples. CDR3 sequence reads: CASTKDRGDYGYTF. Here the CDR3 DNA reads TGTGCCAGCACCAAAGACAGGGGCGACTATGGCTACACCTTC.